This T cell receptor beta chain emerged from a study of T cell responses to AZD1222 COVID-19 vaccine. The V segment lost 1 base and the J segment 2 bases; nucleotides outside the gene matches: 2. Germline CDR1 is SGHTA and CDR2 is FQGTGA. This CDR3 is built from 15 residues. The table came from immunoSEQ multiplex PCR; TCRdb's copy has only in-frame clones and leaves some out. Here the sample spans more than 95,000 clones, 85% to 95% being singletons. The study's findings and limits: With two AZD1222 doses given, Spike-specific TCR breadth and depth both rose.

Concerning this clone: The antigen is unknown.

Second-dose intervals of approximately 4 or approximately 12 weeks were pooled. Sequencing used peripheral blood, obtained 28 days after the second AZD1222 dose. This sequence originates from an adult who received the AZD1222 COVID-19 vaccine. The V and J genes are TRBV7-3 and TRBJ2-4, with TRBD1 identical over 7 bases. CDR3 nucleotides: TGTGCCAGCAGCTTAAAAGGGGGCCCCAAAAACATTCAGTACTTC. Its translation: CASSLKGGPKNIQYF. Full variable domain (missing parts from reference TRBV7-3 and TRBJ2-4): GAGVSQTPSNKVTEKGKYVELRCDPISGHTALYWYRQSLGQGPEFLIYFQGTGAADDSGLPNDRFFAVRPEGSVSTLKIQRTERGDSAVYLCASSLKGGPKNIQYFGAGTRLSVL.